This TCR beta chain was found in a study of control samples from healthy donors and cancer patients. Only in-frame clones appear in the TCRdb table, and some are missing; sequencing was by immunoSEQ multiplex PCR. The top ten hold around 16% of the sample, which has 60,000 to 75,000 clones, about 83% seen once. Sequences were obtained from blood. This clonotype originated in a man aged 60 to 75 in good health.

CDR3 sequence: CASSSKSGGAYEQYF. The CDR3 nucleotides are TGTGCCAGCAGTTCGAAATCAGGGGGGGCCTACGAGCAGTACTTC. V usage is TRBV28 and J usage is TRBJ2-7; D possibly matches TRBD1 or TRBD2 (7 bases each). V dropped 4 bases and J dropped 2 bases, with 15 bases sitting between them. The CDR3 spans 15 residues. In germline, CDR1 is MDHEN, CDR2 SYDVKM.